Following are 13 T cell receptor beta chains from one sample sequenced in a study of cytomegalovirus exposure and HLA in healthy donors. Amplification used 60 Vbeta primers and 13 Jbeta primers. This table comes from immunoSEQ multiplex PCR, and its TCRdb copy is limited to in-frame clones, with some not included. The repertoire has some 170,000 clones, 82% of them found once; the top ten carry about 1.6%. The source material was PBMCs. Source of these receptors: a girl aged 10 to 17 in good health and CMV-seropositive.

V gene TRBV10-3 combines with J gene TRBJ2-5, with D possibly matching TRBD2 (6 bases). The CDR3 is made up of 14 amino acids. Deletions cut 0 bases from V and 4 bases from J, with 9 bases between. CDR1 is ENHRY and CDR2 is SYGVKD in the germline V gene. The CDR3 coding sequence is TGTGCCATCAGTGAGTCGGAGGGCCGAGAGACCCAGTACTTC. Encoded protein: CAISESEGRETQYF.

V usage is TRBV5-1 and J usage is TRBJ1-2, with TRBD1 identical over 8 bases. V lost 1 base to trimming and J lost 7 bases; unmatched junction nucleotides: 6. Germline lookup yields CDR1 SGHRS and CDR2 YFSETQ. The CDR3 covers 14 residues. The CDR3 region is CASSLSQGARGYTF. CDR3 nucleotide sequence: TGCGCCAGCAGCTTGAGTCAGGGGGCTCGTGGCTACACCTTC.

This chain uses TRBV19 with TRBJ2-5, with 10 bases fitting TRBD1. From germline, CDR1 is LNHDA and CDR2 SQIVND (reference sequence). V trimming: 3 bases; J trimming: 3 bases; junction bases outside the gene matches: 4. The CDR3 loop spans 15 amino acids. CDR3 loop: CASSMLDRGKETQYF. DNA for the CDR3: TGTGCCAGTAGTATGTTGGACAGGGGGAAAGAGACCCAGTACTTC.

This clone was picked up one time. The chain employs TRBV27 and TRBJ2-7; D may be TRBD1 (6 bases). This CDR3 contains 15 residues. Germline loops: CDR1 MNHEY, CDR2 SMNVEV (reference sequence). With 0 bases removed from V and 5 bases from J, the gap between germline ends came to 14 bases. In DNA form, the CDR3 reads TGTGCCAGCAGTTTATCTGGGGGCAGGGTGGACGAGCAGTACTTC. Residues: CASSLSGGRVDEQYF.

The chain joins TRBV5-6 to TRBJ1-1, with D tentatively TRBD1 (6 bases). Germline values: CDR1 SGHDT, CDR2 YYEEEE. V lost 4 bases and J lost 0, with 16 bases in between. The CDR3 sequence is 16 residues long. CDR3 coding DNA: TGTGCCAGCAGCCCGGGGGCCGGGGGGATGAACACTGAAGCTTTCTTT. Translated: CASSPGAGGMNTEAFF.

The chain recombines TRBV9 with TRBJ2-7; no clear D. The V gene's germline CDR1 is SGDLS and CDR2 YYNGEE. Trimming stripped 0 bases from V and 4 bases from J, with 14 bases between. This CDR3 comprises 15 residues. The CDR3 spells CASSVGVLGAYEQYF. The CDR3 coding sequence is TGTGCCAGCAGCGTAGGGGTTCTAGGCGCTTACGAGCAGTACTTC.

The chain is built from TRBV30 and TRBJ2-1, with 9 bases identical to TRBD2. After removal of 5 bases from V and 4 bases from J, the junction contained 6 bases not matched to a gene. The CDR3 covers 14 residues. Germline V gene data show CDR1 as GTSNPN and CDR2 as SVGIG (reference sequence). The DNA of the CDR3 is TGTGCCTGGCAGGGACTAGCCGATTACAATGAGCAGTTCTTC. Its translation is CAWQGLADYNEQFF.

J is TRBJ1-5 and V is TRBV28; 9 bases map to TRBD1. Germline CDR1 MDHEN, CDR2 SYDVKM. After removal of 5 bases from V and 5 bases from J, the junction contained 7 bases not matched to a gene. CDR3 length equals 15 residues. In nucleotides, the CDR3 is TGTGCCAGCAGTCTCAGGGACAGGGACGATCAGCCCCAGCATTTT. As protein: CASSLRDRDDQPQHF.

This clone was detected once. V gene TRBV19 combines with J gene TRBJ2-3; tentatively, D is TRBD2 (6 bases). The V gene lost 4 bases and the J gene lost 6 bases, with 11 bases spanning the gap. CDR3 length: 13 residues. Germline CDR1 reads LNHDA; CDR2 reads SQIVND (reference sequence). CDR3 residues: CASSTGRLDTQYF. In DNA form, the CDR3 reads TGTGCCAGTAGTACCGGGAGACTGGATACGCAGTATTTT.

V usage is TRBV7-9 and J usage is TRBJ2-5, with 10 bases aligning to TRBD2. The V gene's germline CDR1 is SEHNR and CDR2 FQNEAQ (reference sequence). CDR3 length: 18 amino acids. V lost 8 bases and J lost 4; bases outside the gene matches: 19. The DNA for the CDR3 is TGTGCCAGCCGCCGGGACCGAGAGCGGGAGGGCCGAAGAGAGACCCAGTACTTC. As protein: CASRRDREREGRRETQYF.

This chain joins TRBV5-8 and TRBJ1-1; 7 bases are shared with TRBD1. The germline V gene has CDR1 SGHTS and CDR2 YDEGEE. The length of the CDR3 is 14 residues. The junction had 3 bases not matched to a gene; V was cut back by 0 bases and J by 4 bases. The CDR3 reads CASSLGQGPTEAFF. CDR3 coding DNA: TGTGCCAGCAGCTTGGGACAGGGTCCCACTGAAGCTTTCTTT.

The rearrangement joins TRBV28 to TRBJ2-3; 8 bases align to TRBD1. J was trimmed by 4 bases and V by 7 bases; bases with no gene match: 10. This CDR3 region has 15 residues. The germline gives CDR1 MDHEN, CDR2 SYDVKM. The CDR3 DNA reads TGTGCCAGCAACACAGGGGGGACCCAAGCAGATACGCAGTATTTT. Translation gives CASNTGGTQADTQYF.

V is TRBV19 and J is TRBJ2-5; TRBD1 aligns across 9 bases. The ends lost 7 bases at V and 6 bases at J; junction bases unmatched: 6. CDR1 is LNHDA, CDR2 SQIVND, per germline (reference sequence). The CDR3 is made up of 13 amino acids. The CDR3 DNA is TGTGCCAGTACGGGACAGGGTGAGAAGACCCAGTACTTC. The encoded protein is CASTGQGEKTQYF.